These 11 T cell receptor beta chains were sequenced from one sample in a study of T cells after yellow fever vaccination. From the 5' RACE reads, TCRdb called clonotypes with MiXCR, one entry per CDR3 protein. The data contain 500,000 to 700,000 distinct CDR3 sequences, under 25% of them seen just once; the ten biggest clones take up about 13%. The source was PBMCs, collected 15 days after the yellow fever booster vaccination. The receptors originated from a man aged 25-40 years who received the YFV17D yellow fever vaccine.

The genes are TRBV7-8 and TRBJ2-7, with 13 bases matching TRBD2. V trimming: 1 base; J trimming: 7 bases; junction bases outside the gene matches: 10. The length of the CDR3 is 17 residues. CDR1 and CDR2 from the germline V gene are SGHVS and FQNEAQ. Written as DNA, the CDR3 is TGTGCCAGCAGCTTAGTCGGGGGACTAGCGGGACATCGGGAGCAGTACTTC. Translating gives CASSLVGGLAGHREQYF.

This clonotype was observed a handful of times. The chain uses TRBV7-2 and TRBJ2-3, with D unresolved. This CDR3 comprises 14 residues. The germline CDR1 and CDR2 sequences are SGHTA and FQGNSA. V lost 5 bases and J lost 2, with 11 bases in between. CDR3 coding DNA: TGTGCCAGCAGCATTGAACCCCACACAGATACGCAGTATTTT. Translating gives CASSIEPHTDTQYF.

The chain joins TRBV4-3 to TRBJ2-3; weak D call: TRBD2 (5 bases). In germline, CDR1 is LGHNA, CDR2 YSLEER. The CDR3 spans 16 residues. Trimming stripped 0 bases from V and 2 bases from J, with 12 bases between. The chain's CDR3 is CASSQDSAAITDTQYF. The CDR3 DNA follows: TGCGCCAGCAGCCAAGATTCAGCGGCGATCACAGATACGCAGTATTTT.

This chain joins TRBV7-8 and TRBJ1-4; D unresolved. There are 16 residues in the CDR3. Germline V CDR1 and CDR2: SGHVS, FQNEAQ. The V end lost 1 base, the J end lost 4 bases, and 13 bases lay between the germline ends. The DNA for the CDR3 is TGTGCCAGCAGCTTAGGCTGGAGTTCGGTTAATGAAAAACTGTTTTTT. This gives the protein CASSLGWSSVNEKLFF.

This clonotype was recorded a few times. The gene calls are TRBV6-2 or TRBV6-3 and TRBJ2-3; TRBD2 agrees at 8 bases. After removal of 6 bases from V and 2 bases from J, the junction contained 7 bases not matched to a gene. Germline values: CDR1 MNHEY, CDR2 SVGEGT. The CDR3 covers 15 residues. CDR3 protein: CASRRAGANTDTQYF. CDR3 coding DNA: TGTGCCAGCAGACGAGCGGGAGCGAACACAGATACGCAGTATTTT.

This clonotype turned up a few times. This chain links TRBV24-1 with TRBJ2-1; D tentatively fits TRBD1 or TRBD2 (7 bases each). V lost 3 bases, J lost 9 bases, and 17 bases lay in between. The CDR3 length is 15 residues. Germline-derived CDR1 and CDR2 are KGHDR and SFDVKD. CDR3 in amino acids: CATSDPRAGGGEQFF. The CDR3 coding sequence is TGTGCCACCAGTGATCCCAGGGCAGGGGGGGGTGAGCAGTTCTTC.

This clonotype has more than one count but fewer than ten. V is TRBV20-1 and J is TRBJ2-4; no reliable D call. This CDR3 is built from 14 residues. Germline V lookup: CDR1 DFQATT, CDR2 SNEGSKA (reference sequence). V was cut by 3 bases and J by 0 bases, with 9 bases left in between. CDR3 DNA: TGCAGTGCTAGGTCCAGGACAGCCAAAAACATTCAGTACTTC. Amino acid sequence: CSARSRTAKNIQYF.

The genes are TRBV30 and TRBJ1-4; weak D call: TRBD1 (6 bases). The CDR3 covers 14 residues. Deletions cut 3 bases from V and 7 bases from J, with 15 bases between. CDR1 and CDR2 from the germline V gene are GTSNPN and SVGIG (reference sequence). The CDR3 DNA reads TGTGCCTGGAGCGGTGACAGGCCCGGTGAAAAACTGTTTTTT. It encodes CAWSGDRPGEKLFF.

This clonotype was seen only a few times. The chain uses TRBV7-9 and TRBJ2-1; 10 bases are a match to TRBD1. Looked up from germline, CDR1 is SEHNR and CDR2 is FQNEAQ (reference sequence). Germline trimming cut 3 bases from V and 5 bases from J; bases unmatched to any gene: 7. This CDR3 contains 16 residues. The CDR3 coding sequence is TGTGCCAGCAGCTTGCGCTTCGGGACAGGGGACAATGAGCAGTTCTTC. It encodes CASSLRFGTGDNEQFF.

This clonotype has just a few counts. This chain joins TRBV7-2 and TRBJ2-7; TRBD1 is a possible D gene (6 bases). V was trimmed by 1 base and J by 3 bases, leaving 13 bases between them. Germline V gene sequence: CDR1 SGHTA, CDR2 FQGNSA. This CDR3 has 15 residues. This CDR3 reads CASSLGGGAYYEQYF. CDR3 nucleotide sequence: TGTGCCAGCAGCTTAGGAGGGGGTGCCTACTACGAGCAGTACTTC.

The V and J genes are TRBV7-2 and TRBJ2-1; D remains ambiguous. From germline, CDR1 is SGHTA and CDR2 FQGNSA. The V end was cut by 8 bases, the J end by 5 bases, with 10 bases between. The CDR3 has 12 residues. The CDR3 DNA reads TGTGCCAGCGGTCTTCCTCACAATGAGCAGTTCTTC. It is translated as CASGLPHNEQFF.